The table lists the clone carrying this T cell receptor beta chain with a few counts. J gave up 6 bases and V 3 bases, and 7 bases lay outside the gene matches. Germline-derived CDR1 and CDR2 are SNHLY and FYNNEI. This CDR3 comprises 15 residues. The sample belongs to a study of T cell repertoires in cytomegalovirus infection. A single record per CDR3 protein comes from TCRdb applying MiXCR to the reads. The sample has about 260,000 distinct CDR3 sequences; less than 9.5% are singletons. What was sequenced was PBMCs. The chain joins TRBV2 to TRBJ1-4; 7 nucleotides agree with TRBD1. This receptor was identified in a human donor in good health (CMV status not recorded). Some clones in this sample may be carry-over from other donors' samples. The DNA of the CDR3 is TGTGCCAGCAGTGACTCCGGCAGGGGGGATGAAAAACTGTTTTTT. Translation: CASSDSGRGDEKLFF.